This T cell receptor beta chain comes out of a study of OX40 agonist ivuxolimab in advanced cancers. Study-level points and caveats: Relative to CD4+, CD8+ T cells held more expanded clones on average.

V trimming: 8 bases; J trimming: 0 bases; junction bases outside the gene matches: 3. The CDR3 length is 14 residues. Germline CDR1 is SNHLY and CDR2 is FYNNEI. Clones were sequenced by immunoSEQ multiplex PCR, and TCRdb holds only the in-frame ones, with some missing. The profile shows fewer than 50,000 clones, more than 70% of them singletons. As concerns this clone: Its target is not known.

Sequences were derived from CD4+ or CD8+ T cells sorted from blood, sampled in a trial of the OX40 agonist ivuxolimab. The chain employs TRBV2 and TRBJ2-7, with 11 bases aligning to TRBD2. The source is an adult with an advanced solid tumor such as melanoma, head and neck, liver or kidney cancer. CDR3 bases: TGTGCCAGCGTAGCGGGAGGGAGCTCCTACGAGCAGTACTTC. Amino acid sequence: CASVAGGSSYEQYF.